This T cell receptor beta chain comes out of a study of preoperative IRX-2 immunotherapy in early breast cancer. Clones were read by immunoSEQ multiplex PCR, and TCRdb kept only the in-frame ones, dropping some. The sample contains 1,500 to 2,000 clones, about 74% of which appear only once. V lost 3 bases, J lost 4 bases, and 12 bases lay in between. The CDR3 runs to 14 residues. Germline V gene sequence: CDR1 SGHVS, CDR2 FNYEAQ. Treatment given: preoperative locoregional IRX-2 cytokine immunotherapy. Patients received preoperative, locoregional IRX-2 cytokine immunotherapy in a phase Ib study. The chain recombines TRBV7-6 with TRBJ2-5; D tentatively fits TRBD1 or TRBD2 (5 bases each). The starting material was tumor tissue, obtained after IRX-2 immunotherapy. The origin of this receptor is a human donor with breast cancer. This chain's CDR3 is CASSLQGGRETQYF. The CDR3 nucleotides are TGTGCCAGCAGCTTGCAGGGTGGGAGAGAGACCCAGTACTTC. Variable domain in full (rest from reference TRBV7-6 and TRBJ2-5): GAGVSQSPRYKVTKRGQDVALRCDPISGHVSLYWYRQALGQGPEFLTYFNYEAQQDKSGLPNDRFSAERPEGSISTLTIQRTEQRDSAMYRCASSLQGGRETQYFGPGTRLLVL.